A single sample is the source of the 18 T cell receptor beta chains below, sequenced in a study of shared clonotypes between healthy human individuals (dated by TCRdb to the early 2020s). Preparation of the library involved the immunoSEQ multiplex PCR assay. TCRdb stores this immuneACCESS table with in-frame sequences only. Part of the clones is absent; in the studies checked, under half of the shortfall reflects unresolved V genes, and no reason is known for the rest. This sample is represented by roughly 2,300,000 clones; roughly 90% of them were singletons. Approximately 0.4% of the sample comes from the top ten. Sequencing used naive CD4+ T cells from PBMCs. What the cell subset or site label conveys for this sample: CD45RA+ positively selected. These receptors were collected from a man younger than 35 in good health. Some clones in this sample may be carry-over from other donors' samples.

V gene TRBV5-1 combines with J gene TRBJ2-7, with 7 bases matching TRBD1. With V trimmed by 2 bases and J by 5 bases, 7 bases remained unmatched. Germline assignment: CDR1 SGHRS and CDR2 YFSETQ. The CDR3 is made up of 14 amino acids. This CDR3 is CASSFLGQLNEQYF. In DNA, the CDR3 is TGCGCCAGCAGCTTTTTGGGACAGTTGAACGAGCAGTACTTC.

In regard to this clone: This specimen includes other DNA sequences encoding the same CDR3. This chain connects TRBV30 to TRBJ2-5, with D unclear. The V gene's germline CDR1 is GTSNPN and CDR2 SVGIG (reference sequence). This CDR3 comprises 11 residues. V was trimmed by 1 base and J by 2 bases, leaving 2 bases between them. The CDR3 sequence: CAWSGQETQYF. The DNA of the CDR3 is TGTGCCTGGAGTGGTCAAGAGACCCAGTACTTC.

The chain couples TRBV5-1 to TRBJ1-2; a possible D gene is TRBD1 (6 bases). The CDR3 extends over 12 amino acids. V shed 3 bases and J shed 6 bases, with 9 bases lying between them. CDR1 and CDR2 (germline): SGHRS, YFSETQ. For the CDR3, the DNA is TGCGCCAGCAGCTCAGGGGAGAATGGCTACACCTTC. Translation: CASSSGENGYTF.

V usage is TRBV28 and J usage is TRBJ2-5; the match to TRBD1 covers 12 bases. Per germline, CDR1 MDHEN and CDR2 SYDVKM. This CDR3 region has 15 residues. V lost 5 bases, J lost 5 bases, and 6 bases stayed unmatched. The CDR3 region has the DNA TGTGCCAGCAGTGCCCGGGACAGGGGGCTGGAGACCCAGTACTTC. It is translated as CASSARDRGLETQYF.

The chain employs TRBV11-2 and TRBJ1-2; D not certain. V lost 5 bases and J 7 bases, leaving 17 bases between the germline ends. This CDR3 comprises 14 residues. The germline V gene has CDR1 SGHAT and CDR2 FQNNGV. The CDR3 coding sequence is TGTGCCAGCAGCCCTAGGACCCATGGGCCTGGCTACACCTTC. It is translated as CASSPRTHGPGYTF.

This sequence joins TRBV7-8 and TRBJ1-2; D is perhaps TRBD1 (5 bases). This CDR3 contains 15 residues. V shed 5 bases and J shed 7 bases, with 20 bases lying between them. Germline V gene lookup returns CDR1 SGHVS and CDR2 FQNEAQ. CDR3 amino acids: CASSRTRDWRPGYTF. CDR3 nucleotide sequence: TGTGCCAGCAGCCGAACGCGGGACTGGAGGCCTGGCTACACCTTC.

The rearrangement links TRBV5-5 to TRBJ1-5; the D gene is possibly TRBD1 (5 bases). Trimming took 4 bases from V and 4 from J, leaving 15 bases between them. This CDR3 has 15 amino acids. Germline V gives CDR1 SGHKS, CDR2 YYEKEE (reference sequence). In nucleotides, the CDR3 is TGTGCCAGCAGCCCTCTGAGGACAACTAATCAGCCCCAGCATTTT. This encodes CASSPLRTTNQPQHF.

The chain recombines TRBV5-1 with TRBJ2-2; TRBD1 is a possible D gene (6 bases). Germline V gene sequence: CDR1 SGHRS, CDR2 YFSETQ. The CDR3 totals 15 residues. Trimming stripped 4 bases from V and 3 bases from J, with 13 bases between. CDR3 sequence reads: CASSLGGQHTGELFF. The CDR3 DNA reads TGCGCCAGCAGCCTGGGTGGACAGCACACCGGGGAGCTGTTTTTT.

V and J are TRBV6-5 and TRBJ2-1; maybe TRBD2 (6 bases). The CDR3 has 15 amino acids. Between the trimmed V and J ends, which lost 6 bases and 4 bases, there was a span of 16 bases. Germline lookup yields CDR1 MNHEY and CDR2 SVGAGI. The CDR3 spells CASRRWGEEYNEQFF. The CDR3 bases are TGTGCCAGCAGGCGTTGGGGGGAGGAATACAATGAGCAGTTCTTC.

The CDR3 sequence is CASSERASGRGEQFF. CDR3 bases: TGCGCCAGCAGTGAGCGGGCTAGCGGGAGGGGTGAGCAGTTCTTC. The gene calls are TRBV10-1 and TRBJ2-1; 12 positions agree with TRBD2. This CDR3 has 15 residues. The germline V gene has CDR1 WNHNN and CDR2 SYGVQD (reference sequence). Unmatched junction bases numbered 5, after V lost 2 bases and J lost 9 bases.

As concerns this clone: This sample also contains other DNA sequences that code for the same CDR3. The chain recombines TRBV6-5 with TRBJ2-7; 8 positions match TRBD2. Trimming removed 0 bases from V and 0 bases from J; junction bases left unmatched: 1. The CDR3 consists of 15 residues. CDR1 MNHEY and CDR2 SVGAGI come from the germline V gene. The CDR3 DNA reads as TGTGCCAGCAGTTACTCGGCGGGAGGCTCCTACGAGCAGTACTTC. Amino acid sequence: CASSYSAGGSYEQYF.

A note on this clone: This same CDR3 is encoded by further DNA sequences in the sample. The chain employs TRBV5-1 and TRBJ1-5; TRBD1 might be the D (6 bases). Germline V gene sequence: CDR1 SGHRS, CDR2 YFSETQ. Deletions cut 0 bases from V and 7 bases from J, with 14 bases between. The CDR3 length is 15 residues. CDR3 in DNA: TGCGCCAGCAGCTTGGGGCAGGGGCGAGGGCAGCCCCAGCATTTT. As protein: CASSLGQGRGQPQHF.

This clone has a handful of counts. Other DNA sequences in this sample translate to the same CDR3. The V gene is TRBV28, the J gene TRBJ2-6; the D is unclear. Looked up from germline, CDR1 is MDHEN and CDR2 is SYDVKM. This CDR3 spans 13 amino acids. V was trimmed by 3 bases and J by 1 base, leaving 1 base between them. The CDR3 spells CASSFSGANVLTF. CDR3 DNA: TGTGCCAGCAGTTTTTCTGGGGCCAACGTCCTGACTTTC.

The rearrangement links TRBV18 to TRBJ2-7, with 10 nucleotides matching TRBD1. The length of the CDR3 is 15 residues. V gave up 3 bases and J gave up 4 bases; unmatched junction bases: 6. The germline gives CDR1 KGHSH, CDR2 LQKENI. DNA for the CDR3: TGTGCCAGCTCACCCCAGACAGGGGGCGGATACGAGCAGTACTTC. As protein: CASSPQTGGGYEQYF.

J is TRBJ1-4 and V is TRBV4-1, with TRBD1 identical over 7 bases. Germline V gene data show CDR1 as MGHRA and CDR2 as YSYEKL. This CDR3 contains 16 residues. With 0 bases clipped from V and 5 bases from J, the junction kept 6 bases outside the gene matches. The CDR3 sequence is CASSQDRAGGNEKLFF. The CDR3 DNA reads TGCGCCAGCAGCCAAGATAGGGCAGGGGGGAATGAAAAACTGTTTTTT.

CDR3 sequence: CASSAGQGPDTQYF. The CDR3 bases are TGTGCCAGCTCAGCGGGACAGGGCCCAGATACGCAGTATTTT. The chain links TRBV18 to TRBJ2-3; 9 bases fit TRBD1. Germline assignment: CDR1 KGHSH and CDR2 LQKENI. V was clipped by 5 bases and J by 4 bases; unmatched bases: 4. The CDR3 contains 14 residues.

This rearrangement joins TRBV30 to TRBJ1-1; TRBD1 aligns across 10 bases. The CDR3 sequence is 15 residues long. V lost 0 bases, J lost 7 bases, and 8 bases stayed unmatched. Germline V gene data show CDR1 as GTSNPN and CDR2 as SVGIG (reference sequence). CDR3 residues: CAWSVIPGQGGEAFF. The CDR3 bases are TGTGCCTGGAGTGTAATCCCCGGACAGGGGGGTGAAGCTTTCTTT.

The chain recombines TRBV6-1 with TRBJ2-1; D is possibly TRBD1 or TRBD2 (5 bases each). This CDR3 has 14 amino acids. V lost 1 base to trimming and J lost 12 bases, with 16 bases between them. From germline, CDR1 is MNHNS and CDR2 SASEGT. CDR3 sequence: CASSEVGGRGAQFF. The DNA for the CDR3 is TGTGCCAGCAGTGAAGTAGGTGGTCGAGGGGCGCAGTTCTTC.